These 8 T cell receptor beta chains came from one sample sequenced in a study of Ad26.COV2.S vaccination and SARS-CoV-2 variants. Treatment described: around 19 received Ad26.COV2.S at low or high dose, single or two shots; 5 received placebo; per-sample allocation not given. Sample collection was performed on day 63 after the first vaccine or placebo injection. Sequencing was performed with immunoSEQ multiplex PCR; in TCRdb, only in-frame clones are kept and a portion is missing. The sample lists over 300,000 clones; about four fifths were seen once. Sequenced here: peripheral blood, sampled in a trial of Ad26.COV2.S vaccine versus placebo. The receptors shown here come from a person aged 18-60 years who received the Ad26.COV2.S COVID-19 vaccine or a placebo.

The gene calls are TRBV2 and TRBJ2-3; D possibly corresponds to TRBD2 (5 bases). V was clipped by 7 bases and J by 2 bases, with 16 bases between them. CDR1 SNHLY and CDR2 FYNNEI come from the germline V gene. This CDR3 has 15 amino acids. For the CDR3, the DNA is TGTGCCAGCACCGTAAGTGGCGGGTCCACAGATACGCAGTATTTT. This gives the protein CASTVSGGSTDTQYF.

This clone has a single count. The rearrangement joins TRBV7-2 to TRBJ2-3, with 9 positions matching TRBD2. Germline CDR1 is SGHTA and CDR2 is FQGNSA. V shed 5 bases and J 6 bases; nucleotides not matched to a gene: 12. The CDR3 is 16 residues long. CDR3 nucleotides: TGTGCCAGCAGCCCCGGGACTAGCCGTTCCACGGATACGCAGTATTTT. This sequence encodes CASSPGTSRSTDTQYF.

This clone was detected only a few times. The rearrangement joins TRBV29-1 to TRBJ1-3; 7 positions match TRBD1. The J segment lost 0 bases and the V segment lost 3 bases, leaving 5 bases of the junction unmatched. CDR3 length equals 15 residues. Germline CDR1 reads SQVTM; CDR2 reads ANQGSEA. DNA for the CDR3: TGCAGCGTTGACAAGGGGGCTCACTCTGGAAACACCATATATTTT. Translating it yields CSVDKGAHSGNTIYF.

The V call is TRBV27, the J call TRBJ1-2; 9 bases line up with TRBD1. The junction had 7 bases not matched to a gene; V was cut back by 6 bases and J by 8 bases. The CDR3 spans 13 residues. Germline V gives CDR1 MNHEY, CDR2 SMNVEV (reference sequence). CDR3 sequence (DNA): TGTGCCAGCAGGAGGGACAGGGCCCGCGGCTACACCTTC. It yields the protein CASRRDRARGYTF.

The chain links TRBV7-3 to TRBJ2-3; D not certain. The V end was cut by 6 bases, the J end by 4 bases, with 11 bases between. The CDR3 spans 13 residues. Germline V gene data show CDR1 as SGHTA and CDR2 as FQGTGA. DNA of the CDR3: TGTGCCAGCAGTCGTACAAGATCAGATACGCAGTATTTT. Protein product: CASSRTRSDTQYF.

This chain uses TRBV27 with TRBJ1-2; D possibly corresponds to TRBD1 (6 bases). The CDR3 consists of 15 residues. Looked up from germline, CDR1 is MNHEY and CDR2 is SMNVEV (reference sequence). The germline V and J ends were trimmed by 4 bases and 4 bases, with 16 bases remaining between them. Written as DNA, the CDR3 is TGTGCCAGCAGTTGGGGGGCCAGATCTTCCTATGGCTACACCTTC. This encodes CASSWGARSSYGYTF.

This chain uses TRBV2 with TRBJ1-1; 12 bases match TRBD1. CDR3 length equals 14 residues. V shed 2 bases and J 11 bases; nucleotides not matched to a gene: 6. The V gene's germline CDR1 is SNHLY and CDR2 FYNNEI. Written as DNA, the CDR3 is TGTGCCAGCAGTGAATTTGGGACAGGGGGCTGGGCTTTCTTT. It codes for CASSEFGTGGWAFF.

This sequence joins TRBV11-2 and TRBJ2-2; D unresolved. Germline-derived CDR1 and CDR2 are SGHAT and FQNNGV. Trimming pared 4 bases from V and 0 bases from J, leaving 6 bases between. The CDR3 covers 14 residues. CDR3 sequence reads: CASSYTTNTGELFF. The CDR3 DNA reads TGTGCCAGCAGCTACACTACGAACACCGGGGAGCTGTTTTTT.